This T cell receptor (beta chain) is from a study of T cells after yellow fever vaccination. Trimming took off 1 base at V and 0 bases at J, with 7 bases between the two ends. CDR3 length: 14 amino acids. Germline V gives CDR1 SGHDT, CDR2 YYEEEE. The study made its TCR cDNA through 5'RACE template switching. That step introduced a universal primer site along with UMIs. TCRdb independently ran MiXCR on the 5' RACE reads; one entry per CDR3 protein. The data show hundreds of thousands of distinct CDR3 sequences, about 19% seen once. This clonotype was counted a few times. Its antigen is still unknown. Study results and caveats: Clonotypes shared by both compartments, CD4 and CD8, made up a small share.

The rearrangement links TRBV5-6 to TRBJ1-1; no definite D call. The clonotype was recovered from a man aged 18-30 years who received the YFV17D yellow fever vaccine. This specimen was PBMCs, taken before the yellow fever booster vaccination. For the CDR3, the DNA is TGTGCCAGCAGCTTGTTAAGTCTGAACACTGAAGCTTTCTTT. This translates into CASSLLSLNTEAFF.